This T cell receptor beta chain stems from a study of T cell responses to AZD1222 COVID-19 vaccine. Points from the study as a whole: No repertoire was sampled before or during the peak T cell response, only after it. Among AZD1222 vaccinees, only six were seropositive at baseline.

Profiled with immunoSEQ multiplex PCR; TCRdb holds only in-frame clones, not every one. The sample records some 110,000 clones, roughly 88% being singletons. In regard to this clone: The target antigen is unknown.

This TCR came from an adult in good health. The sequencing used peripheral blood, collected on day 0 of AZD1222 vaccination.

DNA of the CDR3: TGTGCCAGTAGCCTCGCGGACAATCAGTACTTC. It translates to CASSLADNQYF. The chain uses TRBV19 and TRBJ2-7; the D gene is possibly TRBD1 (5 bases). CDR1 and CDR2 from the germline V gene are LNHDA and SQIVND (reference sequence). The CDR3 is 11 residues long. V shed 6 bases and J shed 10 bases, with 13 bases lying between them.